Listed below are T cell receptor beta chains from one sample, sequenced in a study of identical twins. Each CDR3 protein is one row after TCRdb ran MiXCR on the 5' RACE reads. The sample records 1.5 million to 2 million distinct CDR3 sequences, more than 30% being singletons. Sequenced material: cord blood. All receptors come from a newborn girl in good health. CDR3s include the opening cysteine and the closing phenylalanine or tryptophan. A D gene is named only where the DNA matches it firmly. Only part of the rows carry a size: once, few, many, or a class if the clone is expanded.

CASSPKPGLAGSNEQFF TGTGCCAGCAGCCCGAAACCGGGACTAGCGGGGTCAAATGAGCAGTTCTTC many TRBJ2-1 TRBD2 TRBV4-2
CSARPSGGRNSYNEQFF TGCAGTGCTAGGCCTAGCGGGGGACGCAACTCCTACAATGAGCAGTTCTTC few TRBJ2-1 TRBD2 TRBV20-1
CASSWTGTGGEQYF TGTGCCAGCAGTTGGACCGGGACAGGGGGCGAGCAGTACTTC . TRBJ2-7 TRBD1 TRBV28
CASSSLPSGSYNEQFF TGCGCCAGCAGCTCCCTACCTAGCGGGTCCTACAATGAGCAGTTCTTC . TRBJ2-1 TRBD2 TRBV5-1
CASSFLRGDNEQFF TGTGCCAGCAGTTTTCTGCGGGGGGACAATGAGCAGTTCTTC few TRBJ2-1 TRBD2 TRBV28
CSGRESGSRDTQYF TGCAGTGGCCGGGAGAGCGGGAGTAGAGATACGCAGTATTTT . TRBJ2-3 TRBD2 TRBV20-1
CASSLFRVLAPGSYNEQFF TGTGCCAGCAGCTTATTTCGCGTACTAGCGCCAGGCTCCTACAATGAGCAGTTCTTC many TRBJ2-1 TRBD2 TRBV7-9
CASSYRTGGFYNSPLHF TGTGCCAGCAGTTACCGGACAGGGGGGTTCTATAATTCACCCCTCCACTTT . TRBJ1-6 TRBD1 TRBV6-5
CASSGRQGPNEKLFF TGTGCCAGCAGTGGGAGACAGGGGCCTAATGAAAAACTGTTTTTT . TRBJ1-4 TRBD1 TRBV25-1
CASSPRGTGNYGYTF TGTGCCAGCAGCCCACGGGGGACAGGGAACTATGGCTACACCTTC few TRBJ1-2 TRBD1 TRBV11-2
CASSPTDREGYEQYF TGTGCCAGCAGCCCAACCGACAGGGAAGGTTACGAGCAGTACTTC few TRBJ2-7 TRBD1 TRBV14
CASSLLQGNNSPLHF TGTGCCAGCAGCCTATTACAGGGGAATAATTCACCCCTCCACTTT . TRBJ1-6 TRBD1 TRBV5-6
CSARGPTSGLYNEQFF TGCAGTGCTAGAGGCCCCACTAGCGGGCTTTACAATGAGCAGTTCTTC . TRBJ2-1 TRBD2 TRBV20-1
CASSFNAGGETQYF TGTGCCAGCAGTTTTAACGCGGGAGGAGAGACCCAGTACTTC . TRBJ2-5 TRBD2 TRBV12-3/TRBV12-4
CSSGQWAQQYF TGTTCCAGCGGCCAATGGGCTCAGCAGTACTTC . TRBJ2-4 . TRBV25-1
CASSFDRVRNEQYF TGTGCCAGCAGCTTTGACCGGGTTCGGAACGAGCAGTACTTC many TRBJ2-7 . TRBV13
CATPADAYNEQFF TGTGCCACCCCAGCTGACGCCTACAATGAGCAGTTCTTC . TRBJ2-1 . TRBV7-9
CASSQKAGTSGRPSTDTQYF TGTGCCAGCAGCCAGAAAGCCGGGACTAGCGGGAGACCCAGCACAGATACGCAGTATTTT few TRBJ2-3 TRBD2 TRBV9
CAIGESQGLSYNEQFF TGTGCCATCGGTGAGTCCCAGGGCCTCTCCTACAATGAGCAGTTCTTC . TRBJ2-1 . TRBV10-3
CASSPGSGTAYNEQYF TGTGCCAGCAGCCCGGGTTCCGGGACCGCTTACAATGAGCAGTACTTC . TRBJ2-7 . TRBV7-2
CASSQWARSSYNEQFF TGCGCCAGCAGCCAGTGGGCGCGTAGCTCCTACAATGAGCAGTTCTTC . TRBJ2-1 . TRBV4-3
CASVNTRGMQFF TGCGCCAGCGTTAATACCAGGGGGATGCAGTTCTTC many TRBJ2-1 TRBD1 TRBV5-1
CASSSTQAKNIQYF TGCGCCAGCAGCTCGACTCAAGCCAAAAACATTCAGTACTTC few TRBJ2-4 . TRBV5-1
CASSPGHGINQPQHF TGTGCCAGCAGCCCCGGACACGGGATTAATCAGCCCCAGCATTTT few TRBJ1-5 . TRBV7-2
CASSIGGPTNEKLFF TGTGCCAGCAGCATAGGGGGCCCAACTAATGAAAAACTGTTTTTT . TRBJ1-4 TRBD1 TRBV14
CASSPNEGPNYGYTF TGTGCCAGCAGCCCCAACGAGGGTCCGAACTATGGCTACACCTTC . TRBJ1-2 . TRBV2
CASSNRGLNYEQYF TGTGCCAGCAGTAACAGGGGGCTAAACTACGAGCAGTACTTC . TRBJ2-7 TRBD1 TRBV6-6
CASSPRLTYEQYF TGTGCCAGCAGCCCCCGGTTGACCTACGAGCAGTACTTC many TRBJ2-7 . TRBV18
CASSLSTGRLKDTQYF TGTGCCAGCAGCTTGTCAACGGGACGGTTGAAAGATACGCAGTATTTT few TRBJ2-3 . TRBV5-4
CASSQVFRRGPNYGYTF TGCGCCAGCAGCCAAGTCTTTCGCCGGGGTCCTAACTATGGCTACACCTTC . TRBJ1-2 . TRBV4-1
CASSYFSGSGANVLTF TGTGCCAGCAGTTACTTTTCGGGCTCTGGGGCCAACGTCCTGACTTTC . TRBJ2-6 . TRBV6-6
CSARDRLAGGRGELFF TGCAGTGCTAGAGATCGCCTAGCGGGGGGAAGAGGGGAGCTGTTTTTT . TRBJ2-2 TRBD2 TRBV20-1